This T cell receptor (beta chain) was retrieved from a study of blood T cell repertoires in COVID-19. Across the study: Some COVID-19 samples were acute and others convalescent; all came from the United States, Italy and Spain. The analysed material was cDNA or gDNA that came from T cells, B-cell-depleted T cells, or PBMCs.

How the authors handled the data: How many nucleated cells were present was estimated from reference gene primer amplification. Assay used: immunoSEQ multiplex PCR; TCRdb lists only in-frame clones, some missing. V, J and clone size derive from that table, while D and trimming were established from the DNA sequence. The repertoire holds 35,000 to 50,000 clones, with roughly three quarters as singletons. CDR1 and CDR2 from the germline V gene are MNHEY and SVGAGI. Trimming took off 10 bases at V and 0 bases at J, with 16 bases between the two ends. This CDR3 has 14 residues. This clone was counted between two and nine times.

The sequenced sample consisted of peripheral blood. The TCR sequence derives from a man in his 70s with active or convalescent COVID-19. The V call is TRBV6-5, the J call TRBJ2-7; no definite D call. CDR3 residues: CAIGSPGNSYEQYF. CDR3 nucleotides: TGTGCCATCGGCTCCCCAGGCAACTCCTACGAGCAGTACTTC.